This T cell receptor beta chain is drawn from a study of blood T cells in healthy people across ages (dated by TCRdb to about 2015). Turning to the overall study: In model experiments, template switching captured roughly one uniquely barcoded TCR beta cDNA molecule for every two T cells. The study measured age-related changes in TCR beta repertoire diversity using deep sequencing normalized with unique cDNA molecular identifiers. Four age groups were formed from the donors: young (average approximately 15 years), middle-aged (around 41), aged (more than 55) and long-lived (about 80). To avoid experimental bias, donors of different ages were randomly spread across the sequencing lanes. The study analyzed two additional independent replicas of 1 million unique cDNA reads from the same blood draw for two donors, one aged 18 to 29 and one aged 80 or older.

Systemically healthy Caucasian individuals from Russia, about 38 in total and aged roughly 6 to 100 years, were included as donors. Each donor gave 8.5 to 10 milliliters of peripheral blood, collected into EDTA-treated Vacutainer tubes. PBMCs were isolated by Ficoll-Paque density-gradient centrifugation, with at least 6 million obtained per sample. Trizol reagent was used to extract total RNA from the PBMCs, yielding at least 5 micrograms per sample. For every donor, an aliquot of PBMCs went through flow cytometry to measure the percentages of naive CD45RAhigh/CD27high T cells. A note on this clonotype: No cognate antigen has been identified for it. No base quality information exists; no much larger clone differs at one position.

The germline ends are 17 bases apart after V is trimmed by 5 bases and J by 4 bases. The CDR3 numbers 16 residues from cysteine through phenylalanine. Of all the DNA, just the CDR3 is kept, 48 bases in frame from base 1. Study-wide findings and limitations: Conclusive comparison of naive and antigen-experienced compartments was prevented by the profiling of bulk unsorted PBMCs. There was a strong correlation between observed TCR beta diversity and the percentage of naive T cells measured by flow cytometry. Estimates of total diversity based on one million sequenced T cells were considered lower bounds and underestimates. Observed TCR beta diversity per million T cells fell roughly linearly with age, and a significant reduction was already apparent by age about 36. Compared with the aged group, the long-lived group had more naive CD4+ T cells, fewer expanded clones and increased TCR diversity, suggesting age selection. Because donor CMV infection status was unknown, age-related changes in expanded clonotypes were potentially confounded.

The method was 5' RACE. Sequencing was performed on an Illumina HiSeq 2500. The second PCR ran for roughly 7 to 11 cycles and used a J-beta primer mix along with a sample-barcoded 5' primer. A template-switch 5' adaptor carrying 12 random nucleotides introduced a unique molecular identifier onto each TCR beta cDNA molecule. Each sample yielded at least 2.5 million CDR3-containing paired-end reads. The Mint cDNA synthesis kit, primed by a TRBC-specific oligonucleotide, was used to synthesize first-strand cDNA from all RNA. All cDNA was treated with uracil-DNA glycosylase and then went through a first 18-cycle PCR with the universal primers M1SS and BC2_uni_R. The published analysis was carried out like this. Normalization of each sample was performed by random selection of 1 million high-quality reads, each carrying a distinct molecular identifier. Instead of being binned into consensus sequences, reads with shared molecular identifiers were discarded. MiTCR, set to a Q25 quality threshold and the strictest error-elimination algorithm, was used for CDR3 identification, clonotype clustering and error correction. A nonparametric unseen species model with Euler transformation was used to estimate a lower bound on total TCR beta diversity. TCRdb itself trimmed the public reads at Q25 with fastp, ran MiXCR and retained productive beta chains. Each record represents a unique CDR3 protein, reported with the most common genes and DNA among its rows. Clone size and V and J calls follow TCRdb, not the original study. In this sample the table shows hundreds of thousands of distinct CDR3 sequences, about 51% of which occur a single time. The ten largest clones capture roughly 14% of the sample.

The TCR was taken from an elderly woman in good health. Here the chain combines TRBV12-3 or TRBV12-4 and TRBJ2-2; 5 matching bases give a weak D call of TRBD2. The sequenced material came from blood. DNA sequence: TGTGCCAGCAGTCCCCGGACTTCTTCCTTCACCGGGGAGCTGTTTTTT. The encoded protein is CASSPRTSSFTGELFF.